This entry concerns a single T cell receptor beta chain. This clone was counted a few times. Qualities for individual bases were not recorded, and no much larger clone is one base off. The library was produced with the immunoSEQ multiplex PCR assay. For most patients, genomic DNA was isolated with the Qiagen DNeasy Blood and Tissue Kit and shipped frozen to Adaptive Biotechnologies for TCR sequencing. High-throughput TCR-beta CDR3 sequencing of genomic DNA from most patients was performed by Adaptive Biotechnologies. In the paper's pipeline: Adaptive's ImmunoSEQ software supplied the TCR sequencing data for around 19 patients, while MiXCR and VDJtools were used to process a few other patients. CD4 versus CD8 sorting errors were corrected by removing sequences found in both subsets at a frequency ratio below 5:1. CDR3 nucleotide sequences shared by donor and recipient were removed because the origin of these sequences could not be assigned. To count as alloreactive, a clone needed at least 2-fold expansion over unstimulated cells and a minimum CFSE-low frequency of 0.002% (template counts) or 0.001% (read counts). Mappable clones were those detected in sequenced pre-transplant spleen, lymph node, or MLR CFSE-low populations of the donor or recipient. The cumulative frequency of alloreactive clones was calculated as a percentage of all sequences, weighted by copy number. Not all clones reach the TCRdb copy of this immuneACCESS table, which keeps in-frame sequences only. Checked studies attribute under half of the gap to unresolved V genes and leave the rest unexplained. V and J calls and clone size are given by that table; D and trimming were obtained from the DNA. Recorded for this sample are 8,000 to 9,000 clones; about a third of them occurred a single time. About 5.7% of the sample is held by the ten biggest clonotypes.

This specimen comes from a study of graft-versus-host responses after intestinal transplantation listed by TCRdb under 2021. In the study overall: The transplants that recipients got were multivisceral, liver-intestinal, or isolated intestinal. A peak of at least 4% donor T cells among recipient peripheral blood mononuclear cells was the definition used for donor T cell macrochimerism. To identify alloreactive clones, pre-transplant mixed lymphocyte reaction products were sequenced and compared with unstimulated pre-transplant donor and recipient T cells. Instead of going to the commercial service, samples from a few later patients were sequenced in-house on an Illumina MiSeq and processed with MiXCR. After intestinal transplantation, graft-versus-host and host-versus-graft alloreactive T cell clones were followed in the graft, circulation and bone marrow using bulk TCR-beta CDR3 sequencing. The cohort enrolled 24 intestinal transplant recipients including one retransplant, and a few patients lacking pretransplant specimens were excluded. Every recipient was given anti-thymocyte globulin induction, then maintenance tacrolimus and steroids for around three years.

The time point label for this specimen denotes: cells obtained before transplantation from donor or recipient. Mixed lymphocyte reactions plated 200,000 CFSE-labeled pre-transplant responders with 200,000 irradiated violet-dye-labeled stimulators and were cultured for 6 days. Proliferating CD3+CD4+CFSE-low and CD3+CD8+CFSE-low responder cells were FACS-sorted on a BD Influx sorter after the mixed lymphocyte reaction. From cysteine to phenylalanine, the CDR3 is 15 amino acids long. Only CDR3 DNA is held: 45 bases, read in frame from base 1. Taken from the germline V gene, the CDR1 and CDR2 loops are SGHRS and YFSETQ. V is cut back by 4 bases and J by 10 bases, with 9 bases in the junction unmatched. Beyond this particular receptor, the publication reports: Early after transplant, declines in HvG clones were associated with peak levels of circulating GvH clones. GvH clones turned up in recipient bone marrow, with some appearing earlier in ileal mucosa or blood, a pattern consistent with an intestinal mucosal origin. Patients with donor T cell macrochimerism had high GvH to HvG T cell clonal ratios in their allografts. Conclusions were limited by the relatively low number and heterogeneity of intestinal transplant patients.

The chain was built from TRBV5-1 and TRBJ2-1; TRBD2 lines up with 12 middle nucleotides. The TCR was taken from a human patient who received an intestinal transplant. The sequences come from alloreactive CD4+ T cells from a mixed lymphocyte reaction culture, collected before intestinal transplant. Read against the paper, the sample's cell subset or site label means: CFSE-low proliferating T cells sorted from approximately 6-day pre-transplant mixed lymphocyte reaction (GvH or HvG direction). The nucleotides read TGCGCCAGCAGCCCGTCTAGCGGGGGGGCAAGCGAGCAGTTCTTC. Translated, it gives CASSPSSGGASEQFF.